Listed here are 3 T cell receptor beta chains from one sample, sequenced in a study of molecular identifiers for immune sequencing clone quantification. TCRdb itself ran the PCR reads through MiXCR, one entry per CDR3 protein. The table includes fewer than 75,000 distinct CDR3 sequences, less than 20% detected once. The source material was naive CD8+ T cells from blood, with Jurkat cell RNA spiked in. Indicated subset: FACS-sorted CD8+CD4-CCR7+CD45RA+ naive T cells. The receptors stem from a human donor in good health. Some libraries in this study had Jurkat cell RNA spiked in.

This clonotype has ten or more counts. The genes are TRBV14 and TRBJ2-3; D is ambiguous. The ends were cut back, 0 bases at V and 2 bases at J, with 12 bases in the middle. This CDR3 contains 16 residues. The V gene's germline CDR1 is SGHDN and CDR2 FVKESK. The CDR3, as DNA: TGTGCCAGCAGCCAAGAACAGATCAGTCACACAGATACGCAGTATTTT. This translates into CASSQEQISHTDTQYF. Filled out from reference TRBV14 and TRBJ2-3, the complete variable domain reads EAGVTQFPSHSVIEKGQTVTLRCDPISGHDNLYWYRRVMGKEIKFLLHFVKESKQDESGMPNNRFLAERTGGTYSTLKVQPAELEDSGVYFCASSQEQISHTDTQYFGPGTRLTVL.

This clonotype has at least ten counts. The chain carries TRBV11-3 and TRBJ1-3; D is undetermined. Per the germline V gene, CDR1 is SGHNT and CDR2 is YENEEA. This CDR3 comprises 16 residues. With 1 base removed from V and 4 bases from J, the gap between germline ends came to 14 bases. CDR3 nucleotide sequence: TGTGCCAGCAGCTTAGTACCCGAAGGCATCGGAAACACCATATATTTT. It encodes CASSLVPEGIGNTIYF.

This clonotype was counted ten times or more. This rearrangement joins TRBV7-9 to TRBJ2-3, with TRBD2 matching over 10 bases. Germline trimming cut 7 bases from V and 2 bases from J; bases unmatched to any gene: 15. Germline lookup yields CDR1 SEHNR and CDR2 FQNEAQ (reference sequence). The CDR3 covers 18 residues. DNA for the CDR3: TGTGCCAGCAACGCGCCACCGCTAGCGGGAGCAGTCACAGATACGCAGTATTTT. Protein sequence: CASNAPPLAGAVTDTQYF.